Listed below are T cell receptor beta chains from one sample, sequenced in a study of blood T cell repertoires in COVID-19. The protocol was immunoSEQ multiplex PCR, while the TCRdb copy is restricted to in-frame clones and leaves out a portion. The data hold 90,000 to 100,000 clones, with roughly 80% observed a single time. Input material: peripheral blood. These receptors were obtained from an elderly woman with acute or convalescent COVID-19. The CDR3 runs from the conserved cysteine through the conserved F or W. D genes are given only for firm matches. Rows give clone size only sometimes, using once, few, many, or a class for an expanded clone.

CDR3 DNA	CDR3 protein	J gene	clone size	D gene	V gene
TGCGCCAGCAGCCCACAGGGTGATGGATCACCCCTCCACTTT	CASSPQGDGSPLHF	TRBJ1-6	.	.	TRBV5-1
TGCGCCAGCACCGGACAGATCGCGAACACCGGGGAGCTGTTTTTT	CASTGQIANTGELFF	TRBJ2-2	.	.	TRBV5-1
TGTGCCAGCAGTTCCCTGGGGCCAGACTATGGCTACACCTTC	CASSSLGPDYGYTF	TRBJ1-2	.	.	TRBV27
TGTGCCAGCAGCCCCAGACAGGGCGTAAATTCACCCCTCCACTTT	CASSPRQGVNSPLHF	TRBJ1-6	.	TRBD1	TRBV5-6
TGTGCCAGCAGTTTGAGTCCAGCGGGGGACCAACGAGATACGCAGTATTTT	CASSLSPAGDQRDTQYF	TRBJ2-3	.	TRBD2	TRBV28
TGCGCCAGCAGCCCACGTAGGGAGCGAGAGACCCAGTACTTC	CASSPRRERETQYF	TRBJ2-5	once	.	TRBV5-1
TGTGCCAGCAGTGTAGCCGGACAGGATAATTCACCCCTCCACTTT	CASSVAGQDNSPLHF	TRBJ1-6	once	TRBD1	TRBV2
TGTGCCTGGAGGCGATCCGGGACACTAATCACTAACTATGGCTACACCTTC	CAWRRSGTLITNYGYTF	TRBJ1-2	.	.	TRBV30
TGTGCCAGCAGCCTAGTCGACACCGGGGAGCTGTTTTTT	CASSLVDTGELFF	TRBJ2-2	.	.	TRBV13
TGTGCCAGCACCACCCCGAGGTCTAACTATGGCTACACCTTC	CASTTPRSNYGYTF	TRBJ1-2	.	.	TRBV5-4
TGTGCCAGTAGTACATTGACTAGCGAAAAGGAGCTGTTTTTT	CASSTLTSEKELFF	TRBJ2-2	.	TRBD2	TRBV19
TGTGCCAGCAGCTTATTTGGAGGACCCCCGGGTAGGTCAGATACGCAGTATTTT	CASSLFGGPPGRSDTQYF	TRBJ2-3	.	.	TRBV7-6
TGTGCCAGCAGTTTAGACAGGGCCATCTCTGGAAACACCATATATTTT	CASSLDRAISGNTIYF	TRBJ1-3	.	TRBD1	TRBV27
TGCGCCAGCAGCCCAATTGTCTCAGGATCCGGGGAGCTGTTTTTT	CASSPIVSGSGELFF	TRBJ2-2	.	.	TRBV5-1
TGTGCCAGCAGCCCGGGGGGACGCTGGTTCTTC	CASSPGGRWFF	TRBJ2-1	.	TRBD2	TRBV7-8
TGCGCCAGCAGCGGTACCGGGACAGGAAACAATGAGCAGTTCTTC	CASSGTGTGNNEQFF	TRBJ2-1	.	TRBD1	TRBV10-2
TGTGCCAGCAGCCGAGACAGGAATCAGCCCCAGCATTTT	CASSRDRNQPQHF	TRBJ1-5	.	.	TRBV11-2
TGTGCCAGCAGAGCGACAGGGAATAGCAATCAGCCCCAGCATTTT	CASRATGNSNQPQHF	TRBJ1-5	.	TRBD1	TRBV11-2
TGTGCCAGCAGTCGGACAGGGGGCGGTATAGGCCAAGAGACCCAGTACTTC	CASSRTGGGIGQETQYF	TRBJ2-5	.	TRBD1	TRBV28
TGTGCCAGCAGCTTGAACCCAGGGGTGGACCAAGAGACCCAGTACTTC	CASSLNPGVDQETQYF	TRBJ2-5	.	.	TRBV5-5
TGTGCCAGCAGTTCCCAGCGACAGTTTTCGTCTGGAAACACCATATATTTT	CASSSQRQFSSGNTIYF	TRBJ1-3	.	.	TRBV28
TGTGCCAGCAGTTTGTGGGGCCGCTCCTACAATGAGCAGTTCTTC	CASSLWGRSYNEQFF	TRBJ2-1	.	.	TRBV6-5
TGTGCCTGGAGATACCCGGTTAACTATGGCTACACCTTC	CAWRYPVNYGYTF	TRBJ1-2	few	.	TRBV30
TGTGCCAGCAGGCCGACAGGGGCGCTTGGCTACACCTTC	CASRPTGALGYTF	TRBJ1-2	.	TRBD1	TRBV6-5
TGTGCCAGCAGCCAACACGTCACGGGGTGGACCGGGGAGCTGTTTTTT	CASSQHVTGWTGELFF	TRBJ2-2	.	.	TRBV7-9
TGTGCCAGCAGCCAACGGGGGGGCAATGGGGCCAACGTCCTGACTTTC	CASSQRGGNGANVLTF	TRBJ2-6	.	TRBD2	TRBV3-1/TRBV3-2
TGTGCCAGCTCACCGAGGGCGGATCGGAATTCACCCCTCCACTTT	CASSPRADRNSPLHF	TRBJ1-6	.	.	TRBV18
TGTGCCAGCAGCTTAACCACAGGGGAAGCTTTCTTT	CASSLTTGEAFF	TRBJ1-1	.	.	TRBV28
TGTGCCAGCAGCGCACCCGGGACTGGGGTGAGTGAGCAGTTCTTC	CASSAPGTGVSEQFF	TRBJ2-1	once	.	TRBV9
TGTGCCAGCAGTTTAAACAGAGATAGCAATCAGCCCCAGCATTTT	CASSLNRDSNQPQHF	TRBJ1-5	.	.	TRBV27
TGTGCCAGCAGCCAAAATAGCCCGAATTCACCCCTCCACTTT	CASSQNSPNSPLHF	TRBJ1-6	.	.	TRBV3-1/TRBV3-2
TGTGCCAGCCTTTCGGGACAGGGGGCTTACGAGCAGTACTTC	CASLSGQGAYEQYF	TRBJ2-7	few	TRBD1	TRBV28
TGTGCCAGTAGTATCGGGACAGGGGATGAAAAACTGTTTTTT	CASSIGTGDEKLFF	TRBJ1-4	.	TRBD1	TRBV19
TGTGCCACCTCCCCCGGGCAGGGGAGCACCGGGGAGCTGTTTTTT	CATSPGQGSTGELFF	TRBJ2-2	once	.	TRBV10-3
TGTGCCAGCAGCCCGGGGTTCAACGACACAGATACGCAGTATTTT	CASSPGFNDTDTQYF	TRBJ2-3	.	.	TRBV28
TGTGCCAGCAGCCACCAGGGACCCCTCCACTTT	CASSHQGPLHF	TRBJ1-6	few	.	TRBV3-1/TRBV3-2
TGTGCCAGCAGCTTAGGGGGGACAGGGAGCACAGATACGCAGTATTTT	CASSLGGTGSTDTQYF	TRBJ2-3	.	TRBD1	TRBV7-8
TGTGCCAGCAGCTTTAATGGCGGGGATGGCACAGATACGCAGTATTTT	CASSFNGGDGTDTQYF	TRBJ2-3	.	.	TRBV7-2
TGTGCCAGCAGCCACCCCCCGACTGGCAGCTACAATGAGCAGTTCTTC	CASSHPPTGSYNEQFF	TRBJ2-1	.	.	TRBV4-2
TGTGCCAGCAGCCTGGGACAGGGGCAGACCGGGGAGCTGTTTTTT	CASSLGQGQTGELFF	TRBJ2-2	.	TRBD1	TRBV7-2
TGTGCCAGCAGTTTAAGCGGGTATTCCTACGAGCAGTACTTC	CASSLSGYSYEQYF	TRBJ2-7	.	.	TRBV28
TGTGCCATCAGACCCAGGGGTATGGGCACTGAAGCTTTCTTT	CAIRPRGMGTEAFF	TRBJ1-1	.	.	TRBV10-3